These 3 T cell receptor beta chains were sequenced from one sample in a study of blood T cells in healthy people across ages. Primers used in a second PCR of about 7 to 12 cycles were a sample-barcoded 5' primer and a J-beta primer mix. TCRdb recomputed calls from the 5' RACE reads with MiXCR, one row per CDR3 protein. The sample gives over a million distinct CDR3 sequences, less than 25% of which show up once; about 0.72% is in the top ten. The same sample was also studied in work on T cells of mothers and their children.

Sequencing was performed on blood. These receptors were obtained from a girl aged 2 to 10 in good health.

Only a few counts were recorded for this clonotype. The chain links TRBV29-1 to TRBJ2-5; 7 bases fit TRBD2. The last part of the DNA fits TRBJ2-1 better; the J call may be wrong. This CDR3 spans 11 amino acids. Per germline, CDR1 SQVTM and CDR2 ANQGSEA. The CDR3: CSVLGGEGQFF. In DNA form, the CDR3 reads TGCAGCGTTCTGGGGGGGGAAGGGCAGTTCTTC.

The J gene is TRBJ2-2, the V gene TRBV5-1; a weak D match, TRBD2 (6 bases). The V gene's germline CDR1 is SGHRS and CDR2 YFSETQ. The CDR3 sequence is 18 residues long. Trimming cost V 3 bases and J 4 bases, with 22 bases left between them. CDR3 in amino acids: CASSSTSWWRDPTGELFF. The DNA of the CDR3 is TGCGCCAGCAGCTCCACCTCTTGGTGGAGGGATCCCACCGGGGAGCTGTTTTTT.

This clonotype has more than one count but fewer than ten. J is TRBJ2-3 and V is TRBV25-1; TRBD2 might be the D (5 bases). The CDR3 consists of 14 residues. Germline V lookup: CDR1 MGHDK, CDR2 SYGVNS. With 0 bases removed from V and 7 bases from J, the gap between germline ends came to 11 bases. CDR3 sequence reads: CASSEYGSENTQYF. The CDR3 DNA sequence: TGTGCCAGCAGTGAATATGGGAGCGAGAATACGCAGTATTTT.